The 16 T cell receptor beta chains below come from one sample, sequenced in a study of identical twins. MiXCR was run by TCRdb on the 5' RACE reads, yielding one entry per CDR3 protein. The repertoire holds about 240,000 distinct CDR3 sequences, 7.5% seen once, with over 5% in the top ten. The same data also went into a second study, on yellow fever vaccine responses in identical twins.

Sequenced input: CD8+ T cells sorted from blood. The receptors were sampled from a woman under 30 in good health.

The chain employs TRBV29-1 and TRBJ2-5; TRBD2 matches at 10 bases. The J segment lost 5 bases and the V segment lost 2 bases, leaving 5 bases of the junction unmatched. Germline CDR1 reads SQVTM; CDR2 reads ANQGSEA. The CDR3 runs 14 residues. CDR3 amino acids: CSVELAGAWETQYF. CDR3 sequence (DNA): TGCAGCGTTGAACTAGCGGGGGCCTGGGAGACCCAGTACTTC.

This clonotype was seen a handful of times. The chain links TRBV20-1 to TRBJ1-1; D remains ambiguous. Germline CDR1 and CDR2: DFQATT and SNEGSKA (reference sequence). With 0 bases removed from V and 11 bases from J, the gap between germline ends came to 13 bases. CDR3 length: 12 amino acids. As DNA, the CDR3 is TGCAGTGCTAGAGAACCCCCGGAGAGGGCTTTCTTT. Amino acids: CSAREPPERAFF.

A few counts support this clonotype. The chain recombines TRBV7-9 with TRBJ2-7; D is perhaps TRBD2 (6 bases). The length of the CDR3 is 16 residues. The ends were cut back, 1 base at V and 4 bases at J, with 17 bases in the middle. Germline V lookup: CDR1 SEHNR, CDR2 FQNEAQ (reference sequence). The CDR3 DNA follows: TGTGCCAGCAGCTTAGGGGACGGGGGAGCGGCTTACGAGCAGTACTTC. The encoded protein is CASSLGDGGAAYEQYF.

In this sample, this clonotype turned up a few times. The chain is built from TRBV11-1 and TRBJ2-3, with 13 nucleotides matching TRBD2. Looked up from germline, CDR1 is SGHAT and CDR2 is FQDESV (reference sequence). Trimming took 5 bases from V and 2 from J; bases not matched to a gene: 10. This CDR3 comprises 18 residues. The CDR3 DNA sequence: TGTGCCAGCAGCCCAAGGACTAGCGGGGGTTGGTACACAGATACGCAGTATTTT. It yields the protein CASSPRTSGGWYTDTQYF.

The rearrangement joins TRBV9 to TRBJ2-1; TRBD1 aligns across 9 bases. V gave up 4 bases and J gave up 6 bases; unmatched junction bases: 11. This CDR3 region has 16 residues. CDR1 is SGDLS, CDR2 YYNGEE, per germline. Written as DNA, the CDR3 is TGTGCCAGCAGCCCCCGGGACAGGGCTTTGGTCAATGAGCAGTTCTTC. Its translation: CASSPRDRALVNEQFF.

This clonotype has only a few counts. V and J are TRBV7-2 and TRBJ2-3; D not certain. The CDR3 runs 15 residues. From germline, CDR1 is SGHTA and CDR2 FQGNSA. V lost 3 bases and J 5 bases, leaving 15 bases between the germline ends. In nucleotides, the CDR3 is TGTGCCAGCAGCTTGACGGTAGTTCGTAGAGATACGCAGTATTTT. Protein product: CASSLTVVRRDTQYF. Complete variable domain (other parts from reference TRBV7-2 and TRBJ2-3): GAGVSQSPSNKVTEKGKDVELRCDPISGHTALYWYRQSLGQGLEFLIYFQGNSAPDKSGLPSDRFSAERTGGSVSTLTIQRTQQEDSAVYLCASSLTVVRRDTQYFGPGTRLTVL.

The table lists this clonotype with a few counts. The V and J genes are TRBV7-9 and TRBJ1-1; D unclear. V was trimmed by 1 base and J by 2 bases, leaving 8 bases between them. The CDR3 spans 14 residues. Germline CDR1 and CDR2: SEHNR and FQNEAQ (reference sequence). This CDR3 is CASSLGAENTEAFF. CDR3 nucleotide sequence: TGTGCCAGCAGCTTAGGGGCAGAAAACACTGAAGCTTTCTTT.

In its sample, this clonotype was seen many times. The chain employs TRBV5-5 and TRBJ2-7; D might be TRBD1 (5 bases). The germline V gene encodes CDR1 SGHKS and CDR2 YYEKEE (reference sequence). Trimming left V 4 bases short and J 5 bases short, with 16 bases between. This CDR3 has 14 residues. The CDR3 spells CASSTRVNGDEQYF. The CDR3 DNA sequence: TGTGCCAGCAGCACCAGGGTTAACGGCGACGAGCAGTACTTC.

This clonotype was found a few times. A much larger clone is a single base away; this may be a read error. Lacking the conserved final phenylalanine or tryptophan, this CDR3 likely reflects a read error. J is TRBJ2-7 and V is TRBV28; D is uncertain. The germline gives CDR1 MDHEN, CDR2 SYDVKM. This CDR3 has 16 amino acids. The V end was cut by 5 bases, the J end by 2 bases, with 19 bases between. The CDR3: CASSTTRAGPAYEQYL. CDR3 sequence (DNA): TGTGCCAGCAGTACTACCCGCGCAGGTCCCGCCTACGAGCAGTACCTC.

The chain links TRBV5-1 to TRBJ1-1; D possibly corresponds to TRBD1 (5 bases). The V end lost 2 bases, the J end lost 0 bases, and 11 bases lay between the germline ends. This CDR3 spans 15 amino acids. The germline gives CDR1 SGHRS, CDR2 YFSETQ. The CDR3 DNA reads TGCGCCAGCAGCTTCCCCGACAGTATGAACACTGAAGCTTTCTTT. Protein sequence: CASSFPDSMNTEAFF.

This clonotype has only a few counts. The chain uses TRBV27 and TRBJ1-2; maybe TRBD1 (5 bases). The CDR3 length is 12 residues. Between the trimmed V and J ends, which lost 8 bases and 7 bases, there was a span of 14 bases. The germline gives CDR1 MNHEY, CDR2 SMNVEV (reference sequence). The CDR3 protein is CASWGEITGYTF. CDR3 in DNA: TGTGCCAGCTGGGGGGAAATAACTGGCTACACCTTC.

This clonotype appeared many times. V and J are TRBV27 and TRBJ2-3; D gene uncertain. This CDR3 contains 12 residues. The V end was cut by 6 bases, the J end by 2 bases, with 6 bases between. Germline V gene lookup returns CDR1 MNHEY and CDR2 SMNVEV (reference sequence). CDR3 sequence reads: CASSQNTDTQYF. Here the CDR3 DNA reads TGTGCCAGCAGCCAAAACACAGATACGCAGTATTTT.

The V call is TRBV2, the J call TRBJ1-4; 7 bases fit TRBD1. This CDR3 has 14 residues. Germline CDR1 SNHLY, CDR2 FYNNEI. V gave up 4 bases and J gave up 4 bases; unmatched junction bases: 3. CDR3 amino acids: CASSGGQNNEKLFF. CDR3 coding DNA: TGTGCCAGCAGTGGGGGACAGAATAATGAAAAACTGTTTTTT.

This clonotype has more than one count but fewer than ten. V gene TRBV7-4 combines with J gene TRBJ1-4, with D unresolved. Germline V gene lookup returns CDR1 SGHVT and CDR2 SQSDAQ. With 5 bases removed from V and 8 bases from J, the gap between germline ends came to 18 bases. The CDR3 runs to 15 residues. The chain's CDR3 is CASSLPKGMKEKLFF. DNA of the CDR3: TGTGCCAGCAGCCTCCCGAAGGGAATGAAGGAAAAACTGTTTTTT.

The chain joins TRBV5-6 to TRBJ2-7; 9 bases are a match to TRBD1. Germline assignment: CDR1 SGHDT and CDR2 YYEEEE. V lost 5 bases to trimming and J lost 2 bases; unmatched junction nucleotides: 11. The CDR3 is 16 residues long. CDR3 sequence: CASSFGVQGAAYEQYV. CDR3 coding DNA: TGTGCCAGCAGTTTCGGGGTACAGGGGGCGGCCTACGAGCAGTACGTC.

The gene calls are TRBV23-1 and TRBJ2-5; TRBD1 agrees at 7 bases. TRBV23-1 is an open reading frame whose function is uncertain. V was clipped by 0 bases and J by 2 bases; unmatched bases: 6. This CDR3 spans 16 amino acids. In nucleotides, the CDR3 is TGCGCCAGCAGTCAATCGTACAGGGGACGTCAAGAGACCCAGTACTTC. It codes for CASSQSYRGRQETQYF.